Presented here are 21 T cell receptor beta chains from one specimen sequenced in a study of blood T cell repertoires in COVID-19. The protocol was immunoSEQ multiplex PCR, while the TCRdb copy is restricted to in-frame clones and leaves out a portion. This table has 150,000 to 250,000 clones, approximately 80% appearing once. Source material: PBMCs or T cells enriched from blood (not recorded which). Receptors originate from a man aged 35 to 55 who had recovered from COVID-19.

This clone appeared once. The gene calls are TRBV10-3 and TRBJ1-2; D is unresolved. From germline, CDR1 is ENHRY and CDR2 SYGVKD. Trimming pared 2 bases from V and 5 bases from J, leaving 12 bases between. This CDR3 has 14 residues. The CDR3 DNA is TGTGCCATCAGTGAGGCTTTACGGGGTTATGGCTACACCTTC. Protein sequence: CAISEALRGYGYTF.

The chain carries TRBV29-1 and TRBJ1-2; a weak D match, TRBD1 (6 bases). The CDR3 runs to 13 residues. CDR1 SQVTM and CDR2 ANQGSEA come from the germline V gene. The ends were cut back, 6 bases at V and 4 bases at J, with 15 bases in the middle. CDR3: CSVYRQELYGYTF. DNA for the CDR3: TGCAGCGTGTACCGACAGGAGCTCTATGGCTACACCTTC.

The chain employs TRBV5-1 and TRBJ1-6; 7 nucleotides align to TRBD1. CDR3 length equals 18 residues. Germline loops: CDR1 SGHRS, CDR2 YFSETQ. J gave up 7 bases and V 2 bases, and 15 bases lay outside the gene matches. CDR3 region: CASSLHRSSTGDNSPLHF. The CDR3 bases are TGCGCCAGCAGCTTACACCGCAGCTCAACAGGGGACAATTCACCCCTCCACTTT.

This rearrangement joins TRBV30 to TRBJ1-3, with 10 positions matching TRBD1. With V trimmed by 4 bases and J by 4 bases, 7 bases remained unmatched. Germline values: CDR1 GTSNPN, CDR2 SVGIG (reference sequence). There are 15 residues in the CDR3. CDR3 bases: TGTGCCTGGAAGAGACAGGGGGCTGCAGGAAACACCATATATTTT. It codes for CAWKRQGAAGNTIYF. Using reference TRBV30 and TRBJ1-3 for the parts outside the CDR3, the full variable domain is SQTIHQWPATLVQPVGSPLSLECTVEGTSNPNLYWYRQAAGRGLQLLFYSVGIGQISSEVPQNLSASRPQDRQFILSSKKLLLSDSGFYLCAWKRQGAAGNTIYFGEGSWLTVV.

The V gene is TRBV7-2, the J gene TRBJ2-1; D gene unclear. Germline V gene lookup returns CDR1 SGHTA and CDR2 FQGNSA. CDR3 length equals 16 residues. V dropped 1 base and J dropped 4 bases, with 14 bases sitting between them. The CDR3 loop is CASSLVPRGGYNEQFF. Here the CDR3 DNA reads TGTGCCAGCAGCTTAGTCCCTCGTGGCGGTTACAATGAGCAGTTCTTC.

This clone was detected only a few times. The chain joins TRBV5-4 to TRBJ2-1; 8 bases are a match to TRBD1. CDR1 is SGHNT and CDR2 is YYREEE in the germline V gene (reference sequence). Trimming at V came to 2 bases and at J to 3 bases, leaving 4 bases not matched to a gene. The CDR3 runs 15 residues. This CDR3 is CASSLGTGSYNEQFF. The CDR3 DNA is TGTGCCAGCAGCTTAGGGACAGGCAGCTACAATGAGCAGTTCTTC.

Remarks on this clone: The identical CDR3 is also encoded by other nucleotide sequences in the sample. The chain combines TRBV4-3 with TRBJ2-4; 7 bases match TRBD1. The CDR3 length is 15 residues. The germline V gene encodes CDR1 LGHNA and CDR2 YSLEER. Trimming cost V 1 base and J 3 bases; bases outside gene matches: 3. CDR3 amino acids: CASSQGGTDKNIQYF. CDR3 in DNA: TGCGCCAGCAGCCAAGGTGGGACAGACAAAAACATTCAGTACTTC.

This chain connects TRBV9 to TRBJ2-6, with TRBD1 matching over 9 bases. The J segment lost 2 bases and the V segment lost 4 bases, leaving 7 bases of the junction unmatched. The CDR3 is 17 residues long. Germline CDR1 reads SGDLS; CDR2 reads YYNGEE. Written as DNA, the CDR3 is TGTGCCAGCAGCCCACCTCGACAGGGGGCTGGGGCCAACGTCCTGACTTTC. It translates to CASSPPRQGAGANVLTF.

This chain connects TRBV6-5 to TRBJ1-5; D is perhaps TRBD1 (5 bases). CDR3 length: 14 residues. V lost 8 bases, J lost 1 base, and 12 bases lay in between. The germline CDR1 and CDR2 sequences are MNHEY and SVGAGI. The DNA for the CDR3 is TGTGCCAGCGGAGACCGACAGAGCAATCAGCCCCAGCATTTT. Encoded protein: CASGDRQSNQPQHF.

This rearrangement joins TRBV12-3 or TRBV12-4 to TRBJ1-5, with 9 bases that match TRBD1. CDR3 size: 13 residues. J lost 7 bases, V lost 7 bases, and 5 bases had no gene match. The DNA of the CDR3 is TGTGCCAGCAACCCACAGGGGGCGCAGCCCCAGCATTTT. This sequence encodes CASNPQGAQPQHF.

This clone was seen a single time. The chain is built from TRBV6-2 or TRBV6-3 and TRBJ2-3; 11 positions match TRBD1. CDR3 size: 15 residues. The germline CDR1 and CDR2 sequences are MNHEY and SVGEGT. V shed 5 bases and J 0 bases; nucleotides not matched to a gene: 1. This CDR3 reads CASSGQGASTDTQYF. As DNA, the CDR3 is TGTGCCAGCAGTGGACAGGGGGCGAGCACAGATACGCAGTATTTT.

The chain recombines TRBV2 with TRBJ2-5; D remains ambiguous. The V and J ends lost 6 bases and 7 bases respectively, with 12 bases between them. This CDR3 has 12 residues. Looked up from germline, CDR1 is SNHLY and CDR2 is FYNNEI. CDR3: CASSYATGTQYF. CDR3 DNA sequence: TGTGCCAGCAGCTACGCCACGGGGACCCAGTACTTC. Filled out from reference TRBV2 and TRBJ2-5, the complete variable domain reads EPEVTQTPSHQVTQMGQEVILRCVPISNHLYFYWYRQILGQKVEFLVSFYNNEISEKSEIFDDQFSVERPDGSNFTLKIRSTKLEDSAMYFCASSYATGTQYFGPGTRLLVL.

V is TRBV7-3 and J is TRBJ1-4; D is unclear. Germline values: CDR1 SGHTA, CDR2 FQGTGA. CDR3 length equals 15 residues. V was cut by 4 bases and J by 5 bases, with 14 bases left in between. The CDR3 sequence: CASSSTGSRNEKLFF. The CDR3 DNA sequence: TGTGCCAGCAGCTCAACGGGTAGCCGAAATGAAAAACTGTTTTTT.

The chain is built from TRBV7-3 and TRBJ2-1, with 8 positions matching TRBD2. This CDR3 is 15 amino acids long. V dropped 0 bases and J dropped 8; count of bases not matched to a gene: 6. From germline, CDR1 is SGHTA and CDR2 FQGTGA. CDR3 nucleotide sequence: TGTGCCAGCAGCTTAACTAGCGGGATTTGGGATGAGCAGTTCTTC. Its translation: CASSLTSGIWDEQFF.

A single count supports this clone. The chain uses TRBV2 and TRBJ1-4, with 9 bases that match TRBD1. With V trimmed by 10 bases and J by 4 bases, 7 bases remained unmatched. Germline V gene sequence: CDR1 SNHLY, CDR2 FYNNEI. The CDR3 runs 14 residues. CDR3 residues: CATRSGQGNEKLFF. The CDR3 region has the DNA TGTGCCACCAGATCGGGACAGGGTAATGAAAAACTGTTTTTT.

This chain joins TRBV5-5 and TRBJ1-6; D ambiguous. Germline lookup yields CDR1 SGHKS and CDR2 YYEKEE (reference sequence). V lost 4 bases and J 8 bases, leaving 7 bases between the germline ends. The CDR3 has 12 amino acids. CDR3: CASSHPDSPLHF. CDR3 bases: TGTGCCAGCAGCCACCCGGATTCACCCCTCCACTTT.

J is TRBJ1-3 and V is TRBV7-8; 8 nucleotides line up with TRBD1. The junction had 8 bases not matched to a gene; V was cut back by 6 bases and J by 4 bases. The germline V gene encodes CDR1 SGHVS and CDR2 FQNEAQ. The CDR3 runs 15 residues. The DNA of the CDR3 is TGTGCCAGCAGTCCCGGGACAGGAAGGGGAAACACCATATATTTT. This gives the protein CASSPGTGRGNTIYF.

This clone was seen more than once but under ten times. The chain couples TRBV6-2 or TRBV6-3 to TRBJ1-5; tentative D call: TRBD1 (6 bases). Germline CDR1 MNHEY, CDR2 SVGEGT. With 4 bases removed from V and 4 bases from J, the gap between germline ends came to 11 bases. The CDR3 is made up of 14 amino acids. In DNA, the CDR3 is TGTGCCAGCAGTTTCGCCCAGGGGAATCAGCCCCAGCATTTT. This encodes CASSFAQGNQPQHF.

The gene calls are TRBV5-4 and TRBJ1-2, with D unclear. This CDR3 has 14 amino acids. The germline V and J ends were trimmed by 0 bases and 8 bases, with 14 bases remaining between them. CDR1 SGHNT and CDR2 YYREEE come from the germline V gene (reference sequence). CDR3: CASSLDFGPGGYTF. The CDR3 region has the DNA TGTGCCAGCAGCTTGGATTTTGGGCCAGGCGGCTACACCTTC.

The V gene is TRBV5-4, the J gene TRBJ2-5; TRBD2 agrees at 7 bases. The CDR3 consists of 15 residues. Germline V gives CDR1 SGHNT, CDR2 YYREEE (reference sequence). The ends lost 4 bases at V and 5 bases at J; junction bases unmatched: 11. CDR3 coding DNA: TGTGCCAGCAGCCCCACTAGCGCCCCTGGGGAGACCCAGTACTTC. Its protein is CASSPTSAPGETQYF. Looking up the rest from reference TRBV5-4 and TRBJ2-5 gives the full variable domain: ETGVTQSPTHLIKTRGQQVTLRCSSQSGHNTVSWYQQALGQGPQFIFQYYREEENGRGNFPPRFSGLQFPNYSSELNVNALELDDSALYLCASSPTSAPGETQYFGPGTRLLVL.

J is TRBJ1-5 and V is TRBV2; 7 bases agree with TRBD1. Trimming at V came to 5 bases and at J to 3 bases, leaving 4 bases not matched to a gene. CDR3 size: 14 residues. Germline V gene data show CDR1 as SNHLY and CDR2 as FYNNEI. In DNA, the CDR3 is TGTGCCAGCAGTCGACAGGGACCCAATCAGCCCCAGCATTTT. Translating it yields CASSRQGPNQPQHF. The variable domain in full, completed from reference TRBV2 and TRBJ1-5, reads EPEVTQTPSHQVTQMGQEVILRCVPISNHLYFYWYRQILGQKVEFLVSFYNNEISEKSEIFDDQFSVERPDGSNFTLKIRSTKLEDSAMYFCASSRQGPNQPQHFGDGTRLSIL.